This passage covers 2 T cell receptor beta chains from one sample sequenced in a study of T cell responses to AZD1222 COVID-19 vaccine. TCRdb keeps only in-frame clones here, not all; method: immunoSEQ multiplex PCR. The table shows around 120,000 clones, with around nine tenths occurring only once. The sample here was peripheral blood, taken 28 days after the second AZD1222 dose. These receptors were taken from an adult who received the AZD1222 COVID-19 vaccine.

The CDR3 coding sequence is TGTGCCAGCAGCTTACCAGGGGCCTACGAGCAGTACTTC. Protein: CASSLPGAYEQYF. This chain links TRBV7-9 with TRBJ2-7, with D maybe TRBD1 (6 bases). The germline V and J ends were trimmed by 2 bases and 2 bases, with 7 bases remaining between them. Germline lookup yields CDR1 SEHNR and CDR2 FQNEAQ (reference sequence). The CDR3 contains 13 residues.

This clone was counted between two and nine times. This chain joins TRBV6-5 and TRBJ1-1; tentative D call: TRBD1 (6 bases). Trimming pared 2 bases from V and 1 base from J, leaving 11 bases between. The length of the CDR3 is 15 residues. Germline-derived CDR1 and CDR2 are MNHEY and SVGAGI. This CDR3 reads CASSYPGDTNTEAFF. Written as DNA, the CDR3 is TGTGCCAGCAGTTACCCGGGGGACACGAACACTGAAGCTTTCTTT.